The clone carrying this T cell receptor beta chain was counted many times. Its antigen is currently unknown. This specimen comes from a study of T-cell memory formation after mild COVID-19. Whole-study context: For the most part, TCR clusters were specific to one donor.

Study outcomes and limitations: Pre-infection memory held some responding clones, suggesting pre-existing cross-reactive T cells responded.

TCRdb independently ran MiXCR on the 5' RACE reads; one entry per CDR3 protein. The sample records about 57,000 distinct CDR3 sequences, more than 9% being singletons. The origin of this receptor is a young man who had mild COVID-19 (a few samples of this study predate the infection). Cell type and time point are not known. The sequenced sample was PBMCs or a T cell subset sorted from them (not recorded which).

CDR3 sequence reads: CASSLYSYEQYF. The CDR3 DNA sequence: TGTGCCAGCAGCTTATACTCCTACGAGCAGTACTTC. V usage is TRBV7-9 and J usage is TRBJ2-7; no firm D call. Looked up from germline, CDR1 is SEHNR and CDR2 is FQNEAQ (reference sequence). The CDR3 is 12 amino acids. Trimming took off 2 bases at V and 0 bases at J, with 2 bases between the two ends.